This T cell receptor (beta chain) derives from a study of blood T cell repertoires in COVID-19. For the study at large: Acute and convalescent COVID-19 samples came from the United States, Italy and Spain.

This table comes from immunoSEQ multiplex PCR, and its TCRdb copy is limited to in-frame clones, with some not included. The sample comprises around 130,000 clones, roughly four fifths of which are singletons, and 2.4% rests with the top ten. J was trimmed by 5 bases and V by 2 bases; bases with no gene match: 4. The V gene's germline CDR1 is KGHSH and CDR2 LQKENI. This CDR3 has 14 residues. Residents of 24 US areas, aged roughly 18 to 89 years, made up the participants. This clonotype originated in a man between 35 and 55 years old with acute COVID-19. The specimen sequenced was PBMCs or T cells enriched from blood (not recorded which). The chain has TRBV18 and TRBJ2-5, with 8 bases aligning to TRBD2. This CDR3 is CASSPGGLGETQYF. As DNA, the CDR3 is TGTGCCAGCTCACCAGGGGGACTAGGGGAGACCCAGTACTTC.